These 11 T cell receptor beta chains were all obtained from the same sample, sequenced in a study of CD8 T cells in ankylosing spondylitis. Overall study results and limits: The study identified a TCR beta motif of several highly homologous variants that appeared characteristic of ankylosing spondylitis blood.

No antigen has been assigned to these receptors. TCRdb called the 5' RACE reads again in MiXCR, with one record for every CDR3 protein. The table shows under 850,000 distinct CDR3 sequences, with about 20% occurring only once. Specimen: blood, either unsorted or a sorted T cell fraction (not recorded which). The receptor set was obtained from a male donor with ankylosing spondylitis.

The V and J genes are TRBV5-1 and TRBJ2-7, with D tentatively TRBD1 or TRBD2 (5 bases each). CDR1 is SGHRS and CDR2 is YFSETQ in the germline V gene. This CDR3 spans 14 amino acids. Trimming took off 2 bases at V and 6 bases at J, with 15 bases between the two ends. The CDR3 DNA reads TGCGCCAGCAGCTTTGGACCCGGGACCCGCGAGCAGTACTTC. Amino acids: CASSFGPGTREQYF.

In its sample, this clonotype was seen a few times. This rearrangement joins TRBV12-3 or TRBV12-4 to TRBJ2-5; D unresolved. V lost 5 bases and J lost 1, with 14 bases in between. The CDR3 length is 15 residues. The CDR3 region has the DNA TGTGCCAGCAGTCCCAACGGGTGGAGCCAAGAGACCCAGTACTTC. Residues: CASSPNGWSQETQYF.

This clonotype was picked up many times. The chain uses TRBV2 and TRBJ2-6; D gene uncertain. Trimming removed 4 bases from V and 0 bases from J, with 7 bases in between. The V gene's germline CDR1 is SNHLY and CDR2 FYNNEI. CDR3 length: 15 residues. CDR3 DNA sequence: TGTGCCAGCAGTGGGAACCCCTCTGGGGCCAACGTCCTGACTTTC. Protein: CASSGNPSGANVLTF.

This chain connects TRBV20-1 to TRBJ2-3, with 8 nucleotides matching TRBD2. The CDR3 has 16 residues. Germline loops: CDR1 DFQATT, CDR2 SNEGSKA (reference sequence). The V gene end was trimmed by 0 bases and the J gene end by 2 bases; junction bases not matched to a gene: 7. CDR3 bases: TGCAGTGCTAGAGATTGGGCGGGGGGAACCACAGATACGCAGTATTTT. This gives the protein CSARDWAGGTTDTQYF.

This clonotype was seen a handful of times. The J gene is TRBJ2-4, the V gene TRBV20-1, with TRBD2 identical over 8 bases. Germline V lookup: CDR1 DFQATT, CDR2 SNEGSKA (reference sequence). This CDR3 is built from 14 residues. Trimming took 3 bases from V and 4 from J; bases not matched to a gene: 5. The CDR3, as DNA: TGCAGTGCTAGTACGAGCGGGAGTAAAAACATTCAGTACTTC. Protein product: CSASTSGSKNIQYF.

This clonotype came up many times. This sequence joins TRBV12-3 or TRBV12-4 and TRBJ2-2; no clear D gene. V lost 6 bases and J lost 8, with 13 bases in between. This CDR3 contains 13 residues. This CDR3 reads CASSLPLSGELFF. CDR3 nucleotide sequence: TGTGCCAGCAGCTTACCCCTCAGTGGGGAGCTGTTTTTT.

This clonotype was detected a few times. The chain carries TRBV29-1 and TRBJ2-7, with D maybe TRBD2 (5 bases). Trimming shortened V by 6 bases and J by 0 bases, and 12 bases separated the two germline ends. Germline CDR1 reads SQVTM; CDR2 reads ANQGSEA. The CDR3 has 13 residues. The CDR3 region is CSVRGDRSYEQYF. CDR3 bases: TGCAGCGTCCGGGGAGATCGCTCCTACGAGCAGTACTTC.

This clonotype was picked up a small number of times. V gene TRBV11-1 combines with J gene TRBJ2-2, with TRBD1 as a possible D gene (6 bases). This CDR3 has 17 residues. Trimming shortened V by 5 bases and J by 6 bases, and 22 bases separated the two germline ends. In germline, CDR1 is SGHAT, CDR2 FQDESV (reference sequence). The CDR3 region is CASSAALQNRAAGELFF. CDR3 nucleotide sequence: TGTGCCAGCAGCGCCGCGCTACAAAACAGGGCCGCCGGGGAGCTGTTTTTT.

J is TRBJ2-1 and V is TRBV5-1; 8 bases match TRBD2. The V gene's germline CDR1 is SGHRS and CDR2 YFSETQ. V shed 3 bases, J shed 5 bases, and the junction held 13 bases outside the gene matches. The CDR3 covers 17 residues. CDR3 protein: CASSSQGGTRVHNEQFF. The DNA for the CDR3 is TGCGCCAGCAGCTCCCAAGGAGGGACTAGAGTCCACAATGAGCAGTTCTTC.

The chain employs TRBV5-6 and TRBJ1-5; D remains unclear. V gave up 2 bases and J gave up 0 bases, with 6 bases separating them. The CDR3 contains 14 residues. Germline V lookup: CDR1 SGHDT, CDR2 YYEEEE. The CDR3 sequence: CASSFAYSNQPQHF. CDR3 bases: TGTGCCAGCAGCTTTGCTTATAGCAATCAGCCCCAGCATTTT.

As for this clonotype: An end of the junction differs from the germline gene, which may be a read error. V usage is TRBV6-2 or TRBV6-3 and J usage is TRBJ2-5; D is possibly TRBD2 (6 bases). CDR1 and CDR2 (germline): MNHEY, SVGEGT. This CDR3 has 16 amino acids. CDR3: CACSYGIAESQETQYF. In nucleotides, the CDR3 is TGTGCCTGCAGTTACGGGATAGCGGAATCTCAAGAGACCCAGTACTTC.